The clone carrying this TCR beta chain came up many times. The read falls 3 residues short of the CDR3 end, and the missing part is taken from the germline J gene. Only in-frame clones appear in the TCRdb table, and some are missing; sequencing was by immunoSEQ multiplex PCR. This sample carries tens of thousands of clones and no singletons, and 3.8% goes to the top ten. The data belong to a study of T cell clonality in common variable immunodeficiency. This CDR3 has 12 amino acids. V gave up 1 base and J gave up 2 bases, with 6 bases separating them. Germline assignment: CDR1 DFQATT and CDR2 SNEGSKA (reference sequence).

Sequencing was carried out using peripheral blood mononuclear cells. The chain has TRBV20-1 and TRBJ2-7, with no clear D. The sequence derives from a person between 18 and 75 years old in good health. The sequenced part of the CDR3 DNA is TGCAGTGCTAGAGGGCATACCTACGAG. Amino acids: CSARGHTYE. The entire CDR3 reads CSARGHTYEQYF.